Shown below are 5 T cell receptor beta chains from a single sample sequenced in a study of blood T cell repertoires in COVID-19. The assay was immunoSEQ multiplex PCR, and TCRdb's table has in-frame clones only and misses some. The sample consists of just under 300,000 clones, around 87% of them appearing once. Material: peripheral blood. These receptors were collected from a man in his sixties or seventies with acute or convalescent COVID-19.

The V call is TRBV20-1, the J call TRBJ1-1; no clear D. In germline, CDR1 is DFQATT, CDR2 SNEGSKA (reference sequence). V lost 3 bases and J lost 2, with 13 bases in between. The CDR3 covers 14 residues. CDR3: CSASNTRINTEAFF. The CDR3, as DNA: TGCAGTGCTAGTAATACACGAATTAACACTGAAGCTTTCTTT.

The chain has TRBV24-1 and TRBJ1-2, with 7 bases identical to TRBD1. Germline CDR1 reads KGHDR; CDR2 reads SFDVKD. The V segment lost 7 bases and the J segment 5 bases; nucleotides outside the gene matches: 6. This CDR3 is built from 13 residues. CDR3 sequence reads: CATSLTGRYGYTF. The CDR3 DNA reads TGTGCCACCAGCCTGACAGGGAGGTATGGCTACACCTTC.

The chain joins TRBV29-1 to TRBJ2-5, with 11 positions matching TRBD1. The ends lost 4 bases at V and 4 bases at J; junction bases unmatched: 11. The CDR3 loop spans 16 amino acids. Germline V gene lookup returns CDR1 SQVTM and CDR2 ANQGSEA. Here the CDR3 DNA reads TGCAGCGTTGGAGGACAGGGGGCTGTCGAAGTAGAGACCCAGTACTTC. Encoded protein: CSVGGQGAVEVETQYF.

This chain uses TRBV29-1 with TRBJ1-1, with 11 bases matching TRBD1. CDR1 is SQVTM and CDR2 is ANQGSEA in the germline V gene. The V gene end was trimmed by 6 bases and the J gene end by 1 base; junction bases not matched to a gene: 1. The CDR3 is made up of 13 amino acids. CDR3 nucleotide sequence: TGCAGCGTCGGACAGGGGGCGAACACTGAAGCTTTCTTT. Its protein is CSVGQGANTEAFF. The whole variable domain, remainder taken from reference TRBV29-1 and TRBJ1-1, is SAVISQKPSRDICQRGTSLTIQCQVDSQVTMMFWYRQQPGQSLTLIATANQGSEATYESGFVIDKFPISRPNLTFSTLTVSNMSPEDSSIYLCSVGQGANTEAFFGQGTRLTVV.

This clone turned up a few times. The chain joins TRBV4-3 to TRBJ2-3, with 7 bases that match TRBD1. Germline loops: CDR1 LGHNA, CDR2 YSLEER. The CDR3 is made up of 15 amino acids. The V gene end was trimmed by 0 bases and the J gene end by 8 bases; junction bases not matched to a gene: 8. CDR3 sequence reads: CASSQDGKGAVTQYF. The DNA for the CDR3 is TGCGCCAGCAGCCAAGATGGAAAGGGGGCTGTTACGCAGTATTTT.